What follows is one T cell receptor (beta chain) and its context. Its antigen is not known. The sample comes from a study of blood T cells in healthy people across ages. CDR3 length: 13 residues. Looked up from germline, CDR1 is MNHNY and CDR2 is SVGAGI (reference sequence). Trimming stripped 1 base from V and 7 bases from J, with 8 bases between. General study findings and limits: Naive and antigen-experienced cells were not separated, limiting conclusive comparison. It was found that TCR beta diversity correlated strongly with the percentage of naive T cells.

The authors ran a second PCR of about 6 to 11 cycles using a sample-barcoded 5' primer and a J-beta primer mix. Each TCR beta cDNA got a 12-nucleotide random molecular identifier. A single record per CDR3 protein comes from TCRdb applying MiXCR to the 5' RACE reads. The data hold more than 1,400,000 distinct CDR3 sequences, with 35% to 45% observed a single time. Material for sequencing was blood. V usage is TRBV6-6 and J usage is TRBJ2-1; D remains ambiguous. This sequence originates from a woman between 18 and 30 years old in good health. This CDR3 reads CASSYLFGNEQFF. CDR3 in DNA: TGTGCCAGCAGTTACTTGTTTGGGAATGAGCAGTTCTTC.